The 27 T cell receptor beta chains listed next were all sequenced from one sample in a study of T cell responses to AZD1222 COVID-19 vaccine. The table came from immunoSEQ multiplex PCR; TCRdb's copy has only in-frame clones and leaves some out. The sample lists some 130,000 clones, approximately 92% occurring once. The sequencing used peripheral blood, collected 28 days after the second AZD1222 dose. The receptors stem from an adult who received the AZD1222 COVID-19 vaccine.

This chain uses TRBV18 with TRBJ1-3; TRBD1 aligns across 9 bases. V lost 0 bases to trimming and J lost 4 bases; unmatched junction nucleotides: 1. This CDR3 is built from 15 residues. From germline, CDR1 is KGHSH and CDR2 LQKENI. The CDR3 bases are TGTGCCAGCTCACCACCGGGACAGGGAGGAAACACCATATATTTT. Translating it yields CASSPPGQGGNTIYF.

The chain uses TRBV19 and TRBJ1-3; D gene ambiguous. This CDR3 is 15 amino acids long. Trimming took off 6 bases at V and 0 bases at J, with 12 bases between the two ends. CDR1 and CDR2 from the germline V gene are LNHDA and SQIVND (reference sequence). DNA of the CDR3: TGTGCCAGTAGCATAACCGAAGACTCTGGAAACACCATATATTTT. This translates into CASSITEDSGNTIYF.

The chain is built from TRBV21-1 and TRBJ1-1. TRBV21-1 is a listed pseudogene. This CDR3 is built from 13 residues. The DNA of the CDR3 is TGTGCCAGCAGCAAAGTTTGGAGGACTGAAGCTTTCTTT. Its protein product is CASSKVWRTEAFF.

This chain uses TRBV5-1 with TRBJ1-2, with 8 bases fitting TRBD1. CDR1 and CDR2 from the germline V gene are SGHRS and YFSETQ. The CDR3 has 14 amino acids. The V gene end was trimmed by 0 bases and the J gene end by 8 bases; junction bases not matched to a gene: 6. This CDR3 reads CASSLEGRGPGYTF. CDR3 in DNA: TGCGCCAGCAGCTTGGAAGGCAGGGGGCCAGGCTACACCTTC.

The genes are TRBV12-3 or TRBV12-4 and TRBJ1-2; D is unclear. Trimming shortened V by 3 bases and J by 7 bases, and 12 bases separated the two germline ends. This CDR3 has 13 residues. In DNA, the CDR3 is TGTGCCAGCAGTTTCAGGAGAGAGGGTGGCTACACCTTC. It specifies CASSFRREGGYTF.

A few counts support this clone. This chain joins TRBV5-4 and TRBJ1-4, with 8 bases that match TRBD1. Germline loops: CDR1 SGHNT, CDR2 YYREEE (reference sequence). CDR3 length: 17 amino acids. Unmatched junction bases numbered 9, after V lost 5 bases and J lost 0 bases. As DNA, the CDR3 is TGTGCCAGCAGTTCCGGACAGGGTGCTGCAACTAATGAAAAACTGTTTTTT. Protein product: CASSSGQGAATNEKLFF.

The CDR3 spells CASQVRDRAGGELFF. The CDR3 DNA sequence: TGTGCCAGTCAAGTCCGGGACAGGGCGGGCGGGGAGCTGTTTTTT. The chain employs TRBV27 and TRBJ2-2; TRBD1 agrees at 9 bases. CDR3 length: 15 amino acids. The junction had 12 bases not matched to a gene; V was cut back by 9 bases and J by 7 bases. The V gene's germline CDR1 is MNHEY and CDR2 SMNVEV (reference sequence).

This chain connects TRBV28 to TRBJ2-7, with TRBD1 matching over 7 bases. Germline V lookup: CDR1 MDHEN, CDR2 SYDVKM. V gave up 5 bases and J gave up 6 bases; unmatched junction bases: 10. The CDR3 runs 14 residues. This chain's CDR3 is CASSPRQGLGEQYF. CDR3 coding DNA: TGTGCCAGCAGTCCCCGACAGGGATTGGGCGAGCAGTACTTC.

The V gene is TRBV19, the J gene TRBJ1-6; D remains unclear. V lost 3 bases, J lost 3 bases, and 6 bases lay in between. This CDR3 contains 14 residues. Per germline, CDR1 LNHDA and CDR2 SQIVND (reference sequence). The CDR3: CASSIGSYNSPLHF. The CDR3 DNA reads as TGTGCCAGTAGTATTGGTAGCTATAATTCACCCCTCCACTTT.

The rearrangement links TRBV19 to TRBJ1-4; D remains unclear. The CDR3 loop spans 15 amino acids. CDR1 is LNHDA, CDR2 SQIVND, per germline (reference sequence). V was shortened by 3 bases and J by 2 bases, with 10 bases between the two germline ends. The DNA of the CDR3 is TGTGCCAGTAGTATCAAGCTTGGTACTAATGAAAAACTGTTTTTT. It specifies CASSIKLGTNEKLFF.

This chain joins TRBV19 and TRBJ1-1; possible D gene TRBD1, 5 bases. Germline-derived CDR1 and CDR2 are LNHDA and SQIVND (reference sequence). Deletions cut 5 bases from V and 1 base from J, with 11 bases between. The CDR3 contains 14 residues. DNA of the CDR3: TGTGCCAGTAGTGAACTCGGGGGGAACACTGAAGCTTTCTTT. Translated: CASSELGGNTEAFF.

The chain is built from TRBV15 and TRBJ2-3; 8 bases agree with TRBD1. The CDR3 runs to 15 residues. From germline, CDR1 is LNHNV and CDR2 YYDKDF (reference sequence). V shed 1 base and J 2 bases; nucleotides not matched to a gene: 2. CDR3 in DNA: TGTGCCACCAGCAGAGGGACAGGGCACACAGATACGCAGTATTTT. It specifies CATSRGTGHTDTQYF.

The chain combines TRBV5-4 with TRBJ2-1; D perhaps matches TRBD2 (5 bases). This CDR3 contains 17 residues. Germline CDR1 SGHNT, CDR2 YYREEE (reference sequence). Trimming removed 0 bases from V and 0 bases from J, with 13 bases in between. CDR3 loop: CASSLGERLSSYNEQFF. The CDR3 DNA follows: TGTGCCAGCAGCTTGGGGGAGCGGCTGAGCTCCTACAATGAGCAGTTCTTC.

This chain joins TRBV4-3 and TRBJ2-1, with TRBD2 matching 8 bases. The CDR3 covers 16 residues. Germline CDR1 LGHNA, CDR2 YSLEER. With V trimmed by 3 bases and J by 0 bases, 4 bases remained unmatched. CDR3 nucleotides: TGCGCCAGCAGCCAGCAACTAGCGGTCTCCTACAATGAGCAGTTCTTC. It encodes CASSQQLAVSYNEQFF.

The rearrangement uses TRBV2 and TRBJ1-1, with TRBD1 matching 7 bases. V lost 6 bases to trimming and J lost 1 base; unmatched junction nucleotides: 2. CDR1 SNHLY and CDR2 FYNNEI come from the germline V gene. CDR3 length equals 13 residues. The CDR3 nucleotides read TGTGCCAGCAGCACAGGGGAGAACACTGAAGCTTTCTTT. Encoded protein: CASSTGENTEAFF.

The V and J genes are TRBV7-3 and TRBJ2-1; no reliable D call. The CDR3 consists of 13 residues. Trimming removed 1 base at V and 5 bases at J, with 6 bases between. The V gene's germline CDR1 is SGHTA and CDR2 FQGTGA. In nucleotides, the CDR3 is TGTGCCAGCAGCTTAATACGAAACAATGAGCAGTTCTTC. The encoded protein is CASSLIRNNEQFF.

This clone was observed a handful of times. CDR3 DNA: TGTGCCAGTAGTATGGCGGCTAGCGGGAGCCAGTACTTC. Protein sequence: CASSMAASGSQYF. The chain is built from TRBV19 and TRBJ2-7, with TRBD2 matching 10 bases. From germline, CDR1 is LNHDA and CDR2 SQIVND (reference sequence). The CDR3 has 13 residues. The V and J ends lost 3 bases and 10 bases, in that order; junction bases with no gene match: 6.

V and J are TRBV19 and TRBJ1-4; TRBD1 aligns across 7 bases. CDR3 length equals 17 residues. J lost 3 bases, V lost 3 bases, and 10 bases had no gene match. Germline V CDR1 and CDR2: LNHDA, SQIVND (reference sequence). The chain's CDR3 is CASSIPAGGGPNEKLFF. CDR3 nucleotides: TGTGCCAGTAGTATCCCGGCAGGGGGGGGACCTAATGAAAAACTGTTTTTT.

The rearrangement joins TRBV7-2 to TRBJ1-6; 7 nucleotides line up with TRBD1. V shed 3 bases, J shed 9 bases, and the junction held 11 bases outside the gene matches. The length of the CDR3 is 16 residues. Germline loops: CDR1 SGHTA, CDR2 FQGNSA. The chain's CDR3 is CASSLETGLLSSPLHF. The CDR3 nucleotides read TGTGCCAGCAGCTTGGAGACAGGGTTGTTAAGTTCACCCCTCCACTTT.

J is TRBJ1-2 and V is TRBV6-6; 8 positions match TRBD1. CDR1 and CDR2 from the germline V gene are MNHNY and SVGAGI (reference sequence). After removal of 4 bases from V and 3 bases from J, the junction contained 7 bases not matched to a gene. This CDR3 has 15 amino acids. Written as DNA, the CDR3 is TGTGCCAGCAGTTTAGGACAGGGATACGACTATGGCTACACCTTC. Translated: CASSLGQGYDYGYTF.

J is TRBJ1-6 and V is TRBV5-4, with 7 bases lining up with TRBD1. V dropped 0 bases and J dropped 9; count of bases not matched to a gene: 9. Germline assignment: CDR1 SGHNT and CDR2 YYREEE (reference sequence). The CDR3 has 16 amino acids. The CDR3 sequence: CASSLGGTAMSSPLHF. Here the CDR3 DNA reads TGTGCCAGCAGCTTGGGAGGGACAGCCATGAGTTCACCCCTCCACTTT.

This clone was seen once. The chain carries TRBV5-1 and TRBJ2-7, with 8 bases identical to TRBD1. V lost 1 base to trimming and J lost 6 bases; unmatched junction nucleotides: 6. CDR1 is SGHRS, CDR2 YFSETQ, per germline. The CDR3 consists of 14 residues. In DNA, the CDR3 is TGCGCCAGCAGCTTGATAGCAGGGGGCAGCGAGCAGTACTTC. It encodes CASSLIAGGSEQYF.

The chain is built from TRBV7-3 and TRBJ1-2; 7 bases align to TRBD1. Per germline, CDR1 SGHTA and CDR2 FQGTGA. The CDR3 loop spans 13 amino acids. Trimming took 5 bases from V and 5 from J; bases not matched to a gene: 5. CDR3 region: CASSPGGRYGYTF. The CDR3 DNA reads TGTGCCAGCAGCCCAGGGGGGCGTTATGGCTACACCTTC.

The sample holds one count of this clone. The chain employs TRBV2 and TRBJ1-5; no clear D gene. CDR3 length: 16 amino acids. Trimming removed 5 bases at V and 2 bases at J, with 16 bases between. CDR1 and CDR2 from the germline V gene are SNHLY and FYNNEI. Here the CDR3 DNA reads TGTGCCAGCAGTTTGGAAGAGTCCGGGGGCAATCAGCCCCAGCATTTT. Residues: CASSLEESGGNQPQHF.

The rearrangement joins TRBV19 to TRBJ1-5; no firm D call. The CDR3 has 14 residues. Germline CDR1 reads LNHDA; CDR2 reads SQIVND (reference sequence). The V end lost 1 base, the J end lost 1 base, and 5 bases lay between the germline ends. The chain's CDR3 is CASSIAESNQPQHF. CDR3 nucleotides: TGTGCCAGTAGTATAGCGGAAAGCAATCAGCCCCAGCATTTT.

The V gene is TRBV30, the J gene TRBJ2-5; 7 bases are shared with TRBD1. The CDR3 has 13 amino acids. Germline trimming cut 3 bases from V and 2 bases from J; bases unmatched to any gene: 3. CDR1 and CDR2 from the germline V gene are GTSNPN and SVGIG (reference sequence). DNA for the CDR3: TGTGCCTGGAGCCCGGGACAGCAAGAGACCCAGTACTTC. Amino acid sequence: CAWSPGQQETQYF.

The V and J genes are TRBV7-9 and TRBJ1-1; D ambiguous. CDR3 length equals 14 residues. With 0 bases removed from V and 8 bases from J, the gap between germline ends came to 13 bases. The germline gives CDR1 SEHNR, CDR2 FQNEAQ (reference sequence). The CDR3 here is CASSLAFSPFEAFF. CDR3 DNA: TGTGCCAGCAGCTTAGCGTTTAGTCCCTTCGAAGCTTTCTTT.